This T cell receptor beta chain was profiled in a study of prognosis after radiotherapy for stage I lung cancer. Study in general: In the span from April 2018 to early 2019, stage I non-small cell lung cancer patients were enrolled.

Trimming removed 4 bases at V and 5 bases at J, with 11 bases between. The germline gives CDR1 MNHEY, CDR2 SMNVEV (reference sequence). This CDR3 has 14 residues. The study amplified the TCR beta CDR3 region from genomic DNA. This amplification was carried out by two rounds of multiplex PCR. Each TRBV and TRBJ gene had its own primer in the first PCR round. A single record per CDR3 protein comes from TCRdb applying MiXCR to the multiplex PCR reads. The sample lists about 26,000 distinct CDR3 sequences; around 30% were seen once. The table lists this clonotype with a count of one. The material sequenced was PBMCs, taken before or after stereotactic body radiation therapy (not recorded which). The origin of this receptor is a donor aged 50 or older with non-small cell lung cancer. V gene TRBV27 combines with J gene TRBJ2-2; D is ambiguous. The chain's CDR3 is CASSSRSTTGELFF. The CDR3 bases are TGTGCCAGCAGTTCCCGAAGTACGACCGGGGAGCTGTTTTTT.